The 5 T cell receptor beta chains presented below share a single source sample, sequenced in a study of long-term antiretroviral therapy in people with HIV. At survey level, the immunoSEQ assay was run in its v3.0 version. Sequencing was performed with immunoSEQ multiplex PCR; in TCRdb, only in-frame clones are kept and a portion is missing. The sample has tens of thousands of clones; roughly 81% are singletons. The source material was unsorted PBMCs, sampled 2.8 years before starting antiretroviral therapy. The source of these receptors is a woman aged 30 to 39 with HIV.

The J gene is TRBJ2-1, the V gene TRBV7-3, with 8 nucleotides matching TRBD2. There are 16 residues in the CDR3. Germline V lookup: CDR1 SGHTA, CDR2 FQGTGA. V shed 1 base and J 1 base; nucleotides not matched to a gene: 3. CDR3 protein: CASSLNRGGSYNEQFF. CDR3 DNA: TGTGCCAGCAGCTTAAACCGGGGGGGTTCCTACAATGAGCAGTTCTTC.

This clone has a handful of counts. The rearrangement joins TRBV19 to TRBJ1-5; D gene ambiguous. CDR1 is LNHDA, CDR2 SQIVND, per germline (reference sequence). There are 16 residues in the CDR3. Deletions cut 7 bases from V and 3 bases from J, with 19 bases between. CDR3 in amino acids: CASMGGGSRYNQPQHF. The DNA for the CDR3 is TGTGCCAGTATGGGAGGAGGGTCGAGATACAATCAGCCCCAGCATTTT.

This clone has just a few counts. The chain uses TRBV5-7 and TRBJ1-2; 8 bases agree with TRBD1. TRBV5-7 is an ORF for which the function is uncertain. V was clipped by 1 base and J by 5 bases; unmatched bases: 7. The CDR3 length is 15 residues. The CDR3 DNA reads as TGTGCCAGCAGCTTGTATGGGACAGGAAGATATGGCTACACCTTC. This translates into CASSLYGTGRYGYTF.

This chain joins TRBV27 and TRBJ1-6, with D possibly TRBD1 on 5 matching bases. This CDR3 comprises 14 residues. Germline V gives CDR1 MNHEY, CDR2 SMNVEV (reference sequence). Trimming removed 3 bases from V and 7 bases from J, with 10 bases in between. The DNA of the CDR3 is TGTGCCAGCAGTTTTACAGGCCACAATTCACCCCTCCACTTT. Translation: CASSFTGHNSPLHF.

This clone was seen only a few times. The chain carries TRBV7-2 and TRBJ1-2; D remains ambiguous. CDR3 size: 13 residues. Germline V gene sequence: CDR1 SGHTA, CDR2 FQGNSA. V lost 1 base and J 6 bases, leaving 9 bases between the germline ends. CDR3 in DNA: TGTGCCAGCAGCTTAGACCGCAGTCATGGCTACACCTTC. As protein: CASSLDRSHGYTF. The variable domain in full, with the rest retrieved from reference TRBV7-2 and TRBJ1-2, is GAGVSQSPSNKVTEKGKDVELRCDPISGHTALYWYRQSLGQGLEFLIYFQGNSAPDKSGLPSDRFSAERTGGSVSTLTIQRTQQEDSAVYLCASSLDRSHGYTFGSGTRLTVV.